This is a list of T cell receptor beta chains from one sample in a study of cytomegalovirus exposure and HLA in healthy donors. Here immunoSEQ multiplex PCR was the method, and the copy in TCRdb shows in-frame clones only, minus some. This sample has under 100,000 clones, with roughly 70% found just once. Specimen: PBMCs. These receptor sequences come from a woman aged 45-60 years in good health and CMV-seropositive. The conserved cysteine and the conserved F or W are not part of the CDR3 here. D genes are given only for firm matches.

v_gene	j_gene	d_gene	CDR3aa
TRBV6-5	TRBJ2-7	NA	ASSLSGNSYEQY
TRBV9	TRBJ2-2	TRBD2	ASSVELALNTGELF
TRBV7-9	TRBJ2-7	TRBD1	ASSFTGGFYEQY
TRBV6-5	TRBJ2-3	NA	ASSYGQLTDTQY
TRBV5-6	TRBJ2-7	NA	ASSLVSGGYEQY
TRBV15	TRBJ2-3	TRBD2	ATSRSLAGGASTDTQY
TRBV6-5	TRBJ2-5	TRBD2	ASSYRGRDGETQY
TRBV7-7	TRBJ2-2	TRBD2	ASSVRAGVGTGELF
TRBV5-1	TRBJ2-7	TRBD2	ASSFSGLAGGNEQY
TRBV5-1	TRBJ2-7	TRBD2	ASTQQGGSYEQY
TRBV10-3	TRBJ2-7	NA	AISVYAGLSLNEQY
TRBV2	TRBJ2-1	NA	ASSEEPHHNEQF
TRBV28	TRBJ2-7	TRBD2	ASSSGRAGVVYEQY
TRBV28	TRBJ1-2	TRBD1	ASSRIMGQGEGYT
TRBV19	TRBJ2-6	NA	ASSVPLGGANVLT
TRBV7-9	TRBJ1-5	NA	ASSFGGLDQPQH
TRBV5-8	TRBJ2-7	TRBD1	ASSLPLHDRGDSYEQY
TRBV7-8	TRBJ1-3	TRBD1	ASSLEAGGGGNTIY
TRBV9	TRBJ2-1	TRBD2	ASSVLAGAREQF
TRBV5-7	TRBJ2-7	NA	ASSWTKNRDSYEQY
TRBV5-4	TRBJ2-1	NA	ASSLDSTGYNEQF
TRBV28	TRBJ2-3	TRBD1	ASSIRQGATDTQY
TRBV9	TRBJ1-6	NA	ASSVALDSPLH
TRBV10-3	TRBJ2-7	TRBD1	AISESGQGAFEQY
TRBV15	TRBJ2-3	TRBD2	ATSTGLAGPNTDTQY
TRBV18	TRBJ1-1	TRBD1	ASSRTGGSNTEAF
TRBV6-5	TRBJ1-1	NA	ASSPFRVAEAF
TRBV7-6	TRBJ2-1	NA	ASSLASGYNEQF
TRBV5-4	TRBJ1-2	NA	ASSTYRENYGYT
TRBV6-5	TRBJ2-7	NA	ASSYSMQGRYEQY
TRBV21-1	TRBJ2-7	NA	ASSKDRELAYEQY
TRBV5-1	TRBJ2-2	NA	ASSLATGTGELF
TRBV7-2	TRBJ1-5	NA	ASSLGGQPQH
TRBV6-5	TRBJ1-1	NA	ASTLRPQFPTEAF
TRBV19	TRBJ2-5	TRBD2	ASSILLAGVREAQY
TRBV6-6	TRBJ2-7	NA	ASSLGGPYSYEQY
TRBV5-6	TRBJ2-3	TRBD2	ASSSGGTDTQY
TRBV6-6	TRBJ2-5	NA	ASIGVGETQY
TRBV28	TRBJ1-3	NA	ASSSSGSGNTIY
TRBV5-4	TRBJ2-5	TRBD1	ASSLDRGQETQY
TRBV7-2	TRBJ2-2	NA	ASRKKGNGQNTGELF
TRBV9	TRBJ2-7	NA	ASSRADSPYEQY
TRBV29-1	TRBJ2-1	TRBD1	SVSKGQGSYNEQF
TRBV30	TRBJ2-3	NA	AWTKTIGTDTQY
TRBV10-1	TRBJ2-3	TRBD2	ASSESNLLGRNTDTQY
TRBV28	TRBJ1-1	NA	ASSLSITEAF
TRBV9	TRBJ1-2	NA	ASSVRTGTNYGYT
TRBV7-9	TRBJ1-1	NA	ASSFFRAVRAGTEAF
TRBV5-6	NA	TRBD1	ASSFIGQGAYEQY
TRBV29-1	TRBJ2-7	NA	SVGPGGYEQY
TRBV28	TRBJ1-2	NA	AGGGGREPKNYGYT